Presented here are 10 T cell receptor beta chains from one specimen sequenced in a study of shared clonotypes between healthy human individuals. Produced via immunoSEQ multiplex PCR; TCRdb's table is partial and in-frame only. Of 1,500,000 or so clones in the sample, 95% to 97% were seen once. The sample consisted of naive CD4+ T cells sorted from blood. Subset noted: CD45RA+ positively selected. The receptors here all came from a man aged 30-40 years in good health.

The rearrangement uses TRBV5-1 and TRBJ2-3, with TRBD1 identical over 8 bases. The CDR3 runs 16 residues. V lost 4 bases to trimming and J lost 7 bases; unmatched junction nucleotides: 14. Germline CDR1 is SGHRS and CDR2 is YFSETQ. CDR3 in amino acids: CASSSSTGGVGNTQYF. CDR3 DNA sequence: TGCGCCAGCAGCAGCTCCACAGGGGGTGTTGGGAATACGCAGTATTTT.

This sequence joins TRBV19 and TRBJ1-2, with D unresolved. The CDR3 consists of 15 residues. Germline-derived CDR1 and CDR2 are LNHDA and SQIVND (reference sequence). The ends were cut back, 3 bases at V and 7 bases at J, with 18 bases in the middle. CDR3 in DNA: TGTGCCAGTAGTATGGATAACGGAGGGAGAGGTGGCTACACCTTC. Protein product: CASSMDNGGRGGYTF.

On this clone: Other DNA sequences of this sample code for an identical CDR3. The chain links TRBV11-2 to TRBJ2-5; no firm D call. Germline-derived CDR1 and CDR2 are SGHAT and FQNNGV. The CDR3 has 13 residues. Trimming removed 1 base from V and 1 base from J, with 4 bases in between. The CDR3 DNA is TGTGCCAGCAGCTTAGGGATCCAAGAGACCCAGTACTTC. As protein: CASSLGIQETQYF.

The rearrangement joins TRBV7-3 to TRBJ2-2, with 13 bases identical to TRBD2. Unmatched junction bases numbered 9, after V lost 3 bases and J lost 8 bases. The germline CDR1 and CDR2 sequences are SGHTA and FQGTGA. The CDR3 loop spans 17 amino acids. The CDR3 DNA is TGTGCCAGCAGCTTCCGAGGGACTAGCGGGATTTCGGGGGAGCTGTTTTTT. Encoded protein: CASSFRGTSGISGELFF.

This chain uses TRBV5-4 with TRBJ1-1; TRBD1 is a possible D gene (6 bases). The CDR3 covers 15 residues. V was pared by 2 bases and J by 6 bases, with 17 bases between. Germline CDR1 and CDR2: SGHNT and YYREEE (reference sequence). As DNA, the CDR3 is TGTGCCAGCAGCTTTCCCTCAGGGGTGTTCGCTGAAGCTTTCTTT. Its translation is CASSFPSGVFAEAFF. The full variable domain, rest sourced from reference TRBV5-4 and TRBJ1-1, is ETGVTQSPTHLIKTRGQQVTLRCSSQSGHNTVSWYQQALGQGPQFIFQYYREEENGRGNFPPRFSGLQFPNYSSELNVNALELDDSALYLCASSFPSGVFAEAFFGQGTRLTVV.

The chain uses TRBV6-5 and TRBJ2-7, with 8 bases fitting TRBD1. CDR3 length equals 15 residues. Germline loops: CDR1 MNHEY, CDR2 SVGAGI. V dropped 5 bases and J dropped 3; count of bases not matched to a gene: 9. CDR3 coding DNA: TGTGCCAGCAGTCGAACGGCGGGACAGGTCTACGAGCAGTACTTC. Translation gives CASSRTAGQVYEQYF.

V is TRBV11-2 and J is TRBJ2-3; D is unclear. The CDR3 extends over 13 amino acids. Germline V gene lookup returns CDR1 SGHAT and CDR2 FQNNGV. Trimming took 5 bases from V and 5 from J, leaving 11 bases between them. The CDR3 reads CASSPWWEDTQYF. CDR3 nucleotide sequence: TGTGCCAGCAGCCCCTGGTGGGAAGATACGCAGTATTTT.

The rearrangement links TRBV7-9 to TRBJ2-5; D remains ambiguous. This CDR3 spans 14 amino acids. V shed 4 bases and J shed 1 base, with 10 bases lying between them. Germline CDR1 and CDR2: SEHNR and FQNEAQ (reference sequence). The CDR3 DNA reads as TGTGCCAGCAGCTCCTTAGAGGCCCAAGAGACCCAGTACTTC. Protein: CASSSLEAQETQYF.

The genes are TRBV7-2 and TRBJ1-5; D gene uncertain. V was trimmed by 2 bases and J by 1 base, leaving 9 bases between them. This CDR3 has 15 residues. Germline values: CDR1 SGHTA, CDR2 FQGNSA. CDR3 sequence reads: CASSLMSGSNQPQHF. CDR3 nucleotide sequence: TGTGCCAGCAGCTTAATGTCAGGAAGCAATCAGCCCCAGCATTTT. Variable domain in full (rest from reference TRBV7-2 and TRBJ1-5): GAGVSQSPSNKVTEKGKDVELRCDPISGHTALYWYRQSLGQGLEFLIYFQGNSAPDKSGLPSDRFSAERTGGSVSTLTIQRTQQEDSAVYLCASSLMSGSNQPQHFGDGTRLSIL.

J is TRBJ2-1 and V is TRBV6-6; D remains unclear. Trimming took 3 bases from V and 0 from J, leaving 9 bases between them. Germline V gene sequence: CDR1 MNHNY, CDR2 SVGAGI (reference sequence). The CDR3 contains 15 residues. CDR3 region: CASSYVSYSYNEQFF. The CDR3 region has the DNA TGTGCCAGCAGTTATGTCAGTTACTCCTACAATGAGCAGTTCTTC.